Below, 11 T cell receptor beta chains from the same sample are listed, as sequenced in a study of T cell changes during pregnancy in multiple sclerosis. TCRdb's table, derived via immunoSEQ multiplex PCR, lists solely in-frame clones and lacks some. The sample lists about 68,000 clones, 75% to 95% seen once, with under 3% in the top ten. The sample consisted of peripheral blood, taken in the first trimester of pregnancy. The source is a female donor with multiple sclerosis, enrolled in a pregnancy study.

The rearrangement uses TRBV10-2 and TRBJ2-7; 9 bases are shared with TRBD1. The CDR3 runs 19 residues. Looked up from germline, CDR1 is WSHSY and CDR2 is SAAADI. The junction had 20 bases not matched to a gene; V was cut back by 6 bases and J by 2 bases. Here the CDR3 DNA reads TGCGCCAGCAGCGACTCCGGGACAGGGCGGCTAGTAAGTCCCTACGAGCAGTACTTC. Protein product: CASSDSGTGRLVSPYEQYF.

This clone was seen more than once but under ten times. CDR3 sequence reads: CASGLQATHSNQPQHF. In DNA form, the CDR3 reads TGTGCCAGCGGACTACAGGCGACCCATAGCAATCAGCCCCAGCATTTT. The chain links TRBV27 to TRBJ1-5; a weak D match, TRBD1 (5 bases). The V and J ends lost 8 bases and 0 bases respectively, with 17 bases between them. The CDR3 length is 16 residues. The germline gives CDR1 MNHEY, CDR2 SMNVEV (reference sequence).

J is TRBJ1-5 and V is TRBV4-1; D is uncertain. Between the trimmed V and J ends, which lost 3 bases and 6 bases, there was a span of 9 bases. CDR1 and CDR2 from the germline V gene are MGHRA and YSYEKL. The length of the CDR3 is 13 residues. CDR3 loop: CASSHLLAQPQHF. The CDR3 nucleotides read TGCGCCAGCAGCCACTTGCTAGCTCAGCCCCAGCATTTT.

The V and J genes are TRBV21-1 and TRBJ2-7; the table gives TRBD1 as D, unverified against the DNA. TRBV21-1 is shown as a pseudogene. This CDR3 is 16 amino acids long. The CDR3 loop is CASSPETGTGVYEQYF. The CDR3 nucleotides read TGTGCCAGCAGTCCCGAAACCGGGACAGGGGTCTACGAGCAGTACTTC.

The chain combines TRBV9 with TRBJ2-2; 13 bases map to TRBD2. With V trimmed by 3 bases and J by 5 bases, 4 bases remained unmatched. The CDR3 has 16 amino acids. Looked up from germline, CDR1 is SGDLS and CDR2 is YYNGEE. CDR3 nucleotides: TGTGCCAGCAGCGATCGGACTAGCGGGAGAACCGGGGAGCTGTTTTTT. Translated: CASSDRTSGRTGELFF.

CDR3 residues: CASSWSGGQGMGEQFF. The CDR3 region has the DNA TGTGCCAGCAGTTGGAGCGGGGGGCAAGGGATGGGTGAGCAGTTCTTC. The genes are TRBV25-1 and TRBJ2-1; 9 nucleotides match TRBD2. The V and J ends lost 5 bases and 9 bases, in that order; junction bases with no gene match: 14. The CDR3 covers 16 residues. Germline V gives CDR1 MGHDK, CDR2 SYGVNS.

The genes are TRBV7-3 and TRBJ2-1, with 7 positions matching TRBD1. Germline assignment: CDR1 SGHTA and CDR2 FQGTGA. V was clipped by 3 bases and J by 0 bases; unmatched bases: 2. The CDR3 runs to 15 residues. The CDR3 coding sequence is TGTGCCAGCAGCTTCGACAGGGCCTCCTACAATGAGCAGTTCTTC. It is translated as CASSFDRASYNEQFF.

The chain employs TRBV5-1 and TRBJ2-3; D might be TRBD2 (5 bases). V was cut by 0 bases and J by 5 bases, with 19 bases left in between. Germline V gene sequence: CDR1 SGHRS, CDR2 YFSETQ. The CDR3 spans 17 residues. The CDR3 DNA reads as TGCGCCAGCAGCTTGGAATCAGGACCCACGAGGGTAGATACGCAGTATTTT. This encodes CASSLESGPTRVDTQYF.

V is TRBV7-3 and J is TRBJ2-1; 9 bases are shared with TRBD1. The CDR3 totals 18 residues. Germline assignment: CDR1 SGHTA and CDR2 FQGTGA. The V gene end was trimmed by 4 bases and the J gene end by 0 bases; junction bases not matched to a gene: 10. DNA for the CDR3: TGTGCCAGCAGCTCCGCGTTGGGACAGGGTCCCTCCTACAATGAGCAGTTCTTC. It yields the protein CASSSALGQGPSYNEQFF.

DNA of the CDR3: TGTGCCAGCAGTTATAACAGGGCCGGGGAGCTGTTTTTT. Residues: CASSYNRAGELFF. The chain links TRBV7-2 to TRBJ2-2; tentative D call: TRBD1 (6 bases). Deletions cut 6 bases from V and 6 bases from J, with 11 bases between. The CDR3 loop spans 13 amino acids. Germline V gene sequence: CDR1 SGHTA, CDR2 FQGNSA.

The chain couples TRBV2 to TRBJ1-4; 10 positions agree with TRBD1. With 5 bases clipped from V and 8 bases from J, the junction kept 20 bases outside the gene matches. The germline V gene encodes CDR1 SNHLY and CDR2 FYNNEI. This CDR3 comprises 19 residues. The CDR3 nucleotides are TGTGCCAGCAGTAAGGCCATCCCTGGGAGGGACAGGGGTGGAGAAAAACTGTTTTTT. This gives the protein CASSKAIPGRDRGGEKLFF.